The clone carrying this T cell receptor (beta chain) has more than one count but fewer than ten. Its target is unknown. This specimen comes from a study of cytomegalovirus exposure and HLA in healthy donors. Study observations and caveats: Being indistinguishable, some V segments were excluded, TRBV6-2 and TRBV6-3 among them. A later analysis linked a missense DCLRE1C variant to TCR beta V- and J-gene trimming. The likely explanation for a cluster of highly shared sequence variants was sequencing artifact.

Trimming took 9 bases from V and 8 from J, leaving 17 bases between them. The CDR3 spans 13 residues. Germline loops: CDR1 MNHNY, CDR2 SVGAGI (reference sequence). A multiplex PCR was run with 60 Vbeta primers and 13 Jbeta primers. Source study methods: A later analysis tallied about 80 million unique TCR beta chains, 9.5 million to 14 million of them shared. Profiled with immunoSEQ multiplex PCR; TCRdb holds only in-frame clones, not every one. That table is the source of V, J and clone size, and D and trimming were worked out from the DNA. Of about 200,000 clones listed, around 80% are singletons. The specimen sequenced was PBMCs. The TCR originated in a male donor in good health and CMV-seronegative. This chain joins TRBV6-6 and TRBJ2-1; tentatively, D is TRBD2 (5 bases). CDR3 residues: CASKRLRVHEQFF. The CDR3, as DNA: TGTGCCAGTAAAAGATTGCGGGTCCATGAGCAGTTCTTC.